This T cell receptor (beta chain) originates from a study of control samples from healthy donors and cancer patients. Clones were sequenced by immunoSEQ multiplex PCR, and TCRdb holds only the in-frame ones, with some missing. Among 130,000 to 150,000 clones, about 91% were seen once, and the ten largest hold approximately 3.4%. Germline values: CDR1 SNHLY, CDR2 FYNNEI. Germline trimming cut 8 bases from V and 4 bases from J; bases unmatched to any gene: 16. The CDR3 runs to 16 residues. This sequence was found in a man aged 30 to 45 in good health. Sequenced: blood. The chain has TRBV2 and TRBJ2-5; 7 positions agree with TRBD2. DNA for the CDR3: TGTGCCAGCGGGGTCGGGCTAGCGGTGGGTCGAGAGACCCAGTACTTC. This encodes CASGVGLAVGRETQYF.